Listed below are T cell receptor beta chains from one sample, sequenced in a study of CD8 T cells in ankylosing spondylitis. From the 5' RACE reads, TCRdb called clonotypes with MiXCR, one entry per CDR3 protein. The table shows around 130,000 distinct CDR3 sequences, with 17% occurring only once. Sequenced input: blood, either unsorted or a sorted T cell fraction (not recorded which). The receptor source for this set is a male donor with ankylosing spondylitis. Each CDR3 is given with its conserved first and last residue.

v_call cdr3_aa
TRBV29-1 CSVEGTGDRGNTEAFF
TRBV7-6 CASSLVVDRGYEQYF
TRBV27 CASSPGTSGYNEQFF
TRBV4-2 CASSQGPLGIEQYF
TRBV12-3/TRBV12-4 CASRTGGTEAFF
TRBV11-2 CASSLPYEQYF
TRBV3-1 CASSPPLAGLDEQYF
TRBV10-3 CATKETSGGIYEQYF
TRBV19 CASSIGVDRQPQHF
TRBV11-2 CASSLWDTEAFF
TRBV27 CASSSPRETEAFF
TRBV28 CASNRVAGGSEQYF
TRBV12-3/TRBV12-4 CASSRAGGVSEQFF
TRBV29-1 CSASSADSYEQYF
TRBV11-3 CASSLMGTDTQYF
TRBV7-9 CASSPLLRDRSQAFF
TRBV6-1 CASLRGSGSSDTQYF
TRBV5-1 CASSLVDRVSYEQYF
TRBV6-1 CASTLQRYF
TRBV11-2 CASSLARGFNEQFF
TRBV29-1 CSPWEFPYNEQFF
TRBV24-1 CATSDGVAGLTGELFF
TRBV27 CASSTLAGAHNEQFF
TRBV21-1 CASSKESPNGHEQYF
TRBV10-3 CAIGRTGGSYEQYF
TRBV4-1 CASSHFEATDTQYF
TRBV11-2 CASSLNGYEQYF